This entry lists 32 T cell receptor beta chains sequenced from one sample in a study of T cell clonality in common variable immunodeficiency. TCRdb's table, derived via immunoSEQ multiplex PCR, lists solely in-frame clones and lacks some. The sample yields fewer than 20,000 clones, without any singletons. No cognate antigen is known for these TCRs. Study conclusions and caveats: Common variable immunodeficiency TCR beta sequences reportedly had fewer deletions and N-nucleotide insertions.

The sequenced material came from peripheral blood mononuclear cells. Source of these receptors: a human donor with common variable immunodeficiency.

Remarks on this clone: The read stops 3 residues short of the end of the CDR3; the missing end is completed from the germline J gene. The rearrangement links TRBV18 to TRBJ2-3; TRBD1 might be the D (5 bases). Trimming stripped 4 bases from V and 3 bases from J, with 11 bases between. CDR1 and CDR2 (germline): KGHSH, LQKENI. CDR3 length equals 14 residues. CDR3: CASSRGSLTDTQYF. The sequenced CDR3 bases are TGTGCCAGCTCACGGGGCAGCTTAACAGATACG.

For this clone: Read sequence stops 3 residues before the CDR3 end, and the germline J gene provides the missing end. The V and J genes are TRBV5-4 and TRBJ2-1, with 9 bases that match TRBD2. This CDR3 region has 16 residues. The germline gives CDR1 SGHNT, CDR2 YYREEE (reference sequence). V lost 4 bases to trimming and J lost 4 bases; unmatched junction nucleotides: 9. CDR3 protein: CASSTGSGGTYNEQFF. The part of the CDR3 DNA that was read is TGTGCCAGCAGCACCGGCAGCGGGGGGACTTACAATGAG.

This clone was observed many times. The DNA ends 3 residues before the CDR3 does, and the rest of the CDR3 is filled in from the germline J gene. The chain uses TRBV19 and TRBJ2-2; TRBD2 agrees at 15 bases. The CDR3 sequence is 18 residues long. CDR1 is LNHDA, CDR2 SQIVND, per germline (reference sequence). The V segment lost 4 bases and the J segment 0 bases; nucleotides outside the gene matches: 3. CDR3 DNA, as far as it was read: TGTGCCAGTAGTACGGGACTAGCGGGAGGCCCGAACACCGGGGAG. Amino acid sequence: CASSTGLAGGPNTGE. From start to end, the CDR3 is CASSTGLAGGPNTGELFF.

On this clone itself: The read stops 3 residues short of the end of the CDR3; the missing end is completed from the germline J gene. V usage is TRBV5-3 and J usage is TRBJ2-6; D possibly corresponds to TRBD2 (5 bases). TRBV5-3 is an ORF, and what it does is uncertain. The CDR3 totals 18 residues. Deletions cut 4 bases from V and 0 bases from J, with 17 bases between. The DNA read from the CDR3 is TGTGCCAGAAGCCCGGCTACTCCCGGACTCTCTGGGGCCAACGTC. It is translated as CARSPATPGLSGANV. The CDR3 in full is CARSPATPGLSGANVLTF.

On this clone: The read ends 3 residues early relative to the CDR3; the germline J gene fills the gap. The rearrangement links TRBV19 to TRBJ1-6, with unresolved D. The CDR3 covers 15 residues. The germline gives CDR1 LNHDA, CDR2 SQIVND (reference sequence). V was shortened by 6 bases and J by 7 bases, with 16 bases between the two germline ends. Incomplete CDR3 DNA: TGTGCCAGTAGCATATCCCCCAATAGCAATTCACCC. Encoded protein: CASSISPNSNSP. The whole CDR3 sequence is CASSISPNSNSPLHF.

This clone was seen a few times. The CDR3: CASSEHWDRASSYNEQFF. CDR3 bases read: TGTGCCAGCAGTGAACACTGGGACAGAGCAAGCTCCTACAATGAG. The chain has TRBV6-1 and TRBJ2-1; 7 positions match TRBD1. The CDR3 end lies 3 residues beyond the end of the read and is filled in from the germline J gene. The V gene end was trimmed by 2 bases and the J gene end by 0 bases; junction bases not matched to a gene: 10. The CDR3 has 18 amino acids. CDR1 MNHNS and CDR2 SASEGT come from the germline V gene.

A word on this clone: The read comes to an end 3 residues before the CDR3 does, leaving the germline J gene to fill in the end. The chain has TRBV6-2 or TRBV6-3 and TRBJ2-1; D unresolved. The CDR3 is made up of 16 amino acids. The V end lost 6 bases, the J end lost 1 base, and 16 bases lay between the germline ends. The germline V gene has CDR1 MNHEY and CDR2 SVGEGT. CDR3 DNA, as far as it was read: TGTGCCAGCAGCAGATTTGATTTTCGTTCCTACAATGAG. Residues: CASSRFDFRSYNE. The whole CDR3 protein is CASSRFDFRSYNEQFF.

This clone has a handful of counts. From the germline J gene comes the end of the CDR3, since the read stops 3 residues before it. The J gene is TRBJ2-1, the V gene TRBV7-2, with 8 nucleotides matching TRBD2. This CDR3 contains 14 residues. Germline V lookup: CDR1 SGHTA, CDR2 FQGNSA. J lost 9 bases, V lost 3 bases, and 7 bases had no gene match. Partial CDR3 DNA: TGTGCCAGCAGCTTGGGACTAGTTTCGGGTGAG. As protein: CASSLGLVSGE. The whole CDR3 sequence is CASSLGLVSGEQFF.

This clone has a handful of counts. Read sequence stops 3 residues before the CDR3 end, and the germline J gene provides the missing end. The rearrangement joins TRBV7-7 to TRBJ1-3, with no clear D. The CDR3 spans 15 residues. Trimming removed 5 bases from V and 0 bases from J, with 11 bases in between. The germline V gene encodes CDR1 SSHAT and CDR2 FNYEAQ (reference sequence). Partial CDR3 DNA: TGTGCCAGCAGCCCCCAGTCGTCCTCTGGAAACACC. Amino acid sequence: CASSPQSSSGNT. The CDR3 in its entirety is CASSPQSSSGNTIYF.

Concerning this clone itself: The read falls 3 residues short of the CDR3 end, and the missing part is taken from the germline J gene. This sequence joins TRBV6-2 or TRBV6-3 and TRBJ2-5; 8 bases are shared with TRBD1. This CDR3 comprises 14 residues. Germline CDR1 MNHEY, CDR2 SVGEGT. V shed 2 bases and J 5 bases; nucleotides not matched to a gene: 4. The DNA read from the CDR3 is TGTGCCAGCAGTTACCCGGACAGGGTCGAGACC. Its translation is CASSYPDRVET. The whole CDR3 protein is CASSYPDRVETQYF.

Incomplete CDR3 DNA: TGTGCCAGCTCACTTCTCGGACAGGCAGATACG. This gives the protein CASSLLGQADT. The full CDR3 reads CASSLLGQADTQYF. V gene TRBV18 combines with J gene TRBJ2-3; TRBD1 matches 7 bases. Coverage ceases 3 residues before the CDR3 finishes, and the germline J gene fills in the end. The CDR3 is made up of 14 amino acids. Germline lookup yields CDR1 KGHSH and CDR2 LQKENI. With 4 bases clipped from V and 4 bases from J, the junction kept 5 bases outside the gene matches.

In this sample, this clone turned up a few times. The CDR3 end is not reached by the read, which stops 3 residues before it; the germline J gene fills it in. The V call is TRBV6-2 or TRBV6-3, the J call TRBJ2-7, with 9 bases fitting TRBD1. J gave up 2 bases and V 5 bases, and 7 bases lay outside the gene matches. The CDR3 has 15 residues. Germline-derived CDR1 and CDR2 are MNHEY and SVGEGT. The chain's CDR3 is CASSLQGTGPYEQYF. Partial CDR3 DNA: TGTGCCAGCAGTCTACAAGGGACAGGGCCCTACGAG.

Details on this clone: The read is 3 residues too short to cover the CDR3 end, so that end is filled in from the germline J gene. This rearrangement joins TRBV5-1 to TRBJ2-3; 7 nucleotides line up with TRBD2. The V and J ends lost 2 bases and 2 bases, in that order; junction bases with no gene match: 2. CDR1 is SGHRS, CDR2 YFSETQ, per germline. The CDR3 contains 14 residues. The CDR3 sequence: CASSFGLDTDTQYF. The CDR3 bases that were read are TGCGCCAGCAGCTTTGGACTAGACACAGATACG.

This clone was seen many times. CDR3 DNA (partial): TGTGCCAGTAGTGCTCGACAGGGGAGTGGCAGTGAA. It translates to CASSARQGSGSE. The entire CDR3 reads CASSARQGSGSEAFF. This chain connects TRBV19 to TRBJ1-1; 8 bases align to TRBD1. The read ends 3 residues shy of where the CDR3 ends; the end is completed using the germline J gene. Germline assignment: CDR1 LNHDA and CDR2 SQIVND (reference sequence). The CDR3 spans 15 residues. V lost 5 bases to trimming and J lost 7 bases; unmatched junction nucleotides: 12.

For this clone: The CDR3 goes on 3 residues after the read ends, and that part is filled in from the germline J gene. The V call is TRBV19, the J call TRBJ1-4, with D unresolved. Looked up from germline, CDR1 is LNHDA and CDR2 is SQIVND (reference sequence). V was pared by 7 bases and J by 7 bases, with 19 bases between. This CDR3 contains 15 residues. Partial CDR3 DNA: TGTGCCAGTATCTCCAAAACCCGACGCGGTGAAAAA. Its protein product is CASISKTRRGEK. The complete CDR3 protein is CASISKTRRGEKLFF.

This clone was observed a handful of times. The CDR3 loop reads CASSYGIWDRGSYEQYF. The CDR3 bases that were read are TGTGCCAGCAGTTACGGTATTTGGGACAGGGGTTCCTACGAG. The V and J genes are TRBV6-2 or TRBV6-3 and TRBJ2-7; 10 bases map to TRBD1. The sequence runs out 3 residues before the end of the CDR3; the remainder is reconstructed from the germline J gene. The germline V gene has CDR1 MNHEY and CDR2 SVGEGT. The J segment lost 1 base and the V segment lost 2 bases, leaving 8 bases of the junction unmatched. This CDR3 is 17 amino acids long.

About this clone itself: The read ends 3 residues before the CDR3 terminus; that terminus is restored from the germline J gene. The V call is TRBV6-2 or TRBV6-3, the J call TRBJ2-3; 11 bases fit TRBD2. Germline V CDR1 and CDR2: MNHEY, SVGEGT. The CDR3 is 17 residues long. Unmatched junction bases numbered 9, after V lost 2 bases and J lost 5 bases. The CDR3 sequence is CASSYGVAGGLGDTQYF. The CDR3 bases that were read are TGTGCCAGCAGTTACGGGGTAGCGGGGGGGCTGGGAGATACG.

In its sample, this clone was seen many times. CDR3: CSGYWTGGNEQFF. CDR3 DNA, as far as it was read: TGCAGCGGCTATTGGACAGGAGGGAATGAG. The rearrangement uses TRBV29-1 and TRBJ2-1; weak D call: TRBD1 (7 bases). Read data end 3 residues before the CDR3 end; the end is taken from the germline J gene. Per germline, CDR1 SQVTM and CDR2 ANQGSEA. Trimming took 7 bases from V and 7 from J, leaving 17 bases between them. The CDR3 sequence is 13 residues long.

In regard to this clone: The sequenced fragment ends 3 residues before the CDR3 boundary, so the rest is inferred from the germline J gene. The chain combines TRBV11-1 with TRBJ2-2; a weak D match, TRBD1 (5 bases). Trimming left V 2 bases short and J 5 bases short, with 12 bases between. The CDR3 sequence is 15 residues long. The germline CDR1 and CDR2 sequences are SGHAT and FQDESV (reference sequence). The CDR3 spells CASSLRQGRTGELFF. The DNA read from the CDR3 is TGTGCCAGCAGCTTAAGGCAGGGTAGAACCGGGGAG.

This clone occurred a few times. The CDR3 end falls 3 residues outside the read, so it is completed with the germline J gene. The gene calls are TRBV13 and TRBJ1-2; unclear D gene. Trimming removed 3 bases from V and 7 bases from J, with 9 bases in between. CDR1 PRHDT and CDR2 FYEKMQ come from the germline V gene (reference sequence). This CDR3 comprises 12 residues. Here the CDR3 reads CASSFQGGGYTF. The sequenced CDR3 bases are TGTGCCAGCAGCTTCCAAGGTGGTGGC.

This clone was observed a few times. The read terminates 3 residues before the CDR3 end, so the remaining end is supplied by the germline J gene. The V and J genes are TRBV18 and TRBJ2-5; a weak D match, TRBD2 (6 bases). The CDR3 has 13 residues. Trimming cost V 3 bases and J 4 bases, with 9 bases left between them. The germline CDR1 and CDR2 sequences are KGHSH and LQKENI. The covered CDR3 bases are TGTGCCAGCTCACCTGGGACTGTAGAGACC. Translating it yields CASSPGTVET. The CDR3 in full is CASSPGTVETQYF.

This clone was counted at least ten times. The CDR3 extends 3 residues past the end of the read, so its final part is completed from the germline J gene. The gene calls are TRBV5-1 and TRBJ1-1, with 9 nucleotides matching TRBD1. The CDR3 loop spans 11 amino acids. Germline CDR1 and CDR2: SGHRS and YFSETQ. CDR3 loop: CASSGQGKAFF. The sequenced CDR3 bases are TGCGCCAGCAGTGGACAGGGGAAA.

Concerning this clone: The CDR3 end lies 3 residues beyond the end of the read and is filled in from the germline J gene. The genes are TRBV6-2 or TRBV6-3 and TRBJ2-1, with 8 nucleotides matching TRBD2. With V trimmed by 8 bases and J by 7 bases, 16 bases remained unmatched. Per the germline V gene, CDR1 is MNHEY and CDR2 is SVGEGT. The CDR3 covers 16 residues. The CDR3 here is CASAPNRGGLTNEQFF. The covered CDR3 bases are TGTGCCAGCGCTCCGAATCGGGGGGGGTTAACGAATGAG.

The DNA read from the CDR3 is TGTGCCAGCAGCTTCTCAGCGGGCCGGTACGAG. Residues: CASSFSAGRYE. The complete CDR3 sequence is CASSFSAGRYEQYF. This sequence joins TRBV7-3 and TRBJ2-7, with a tentative D call TRBD2 (6 bases). The read terminates 3 residues before the CDR3 end, so the remaining end is supplied by the germline J gene. Germline V gives CDR1 SGHTA, CDR2 FQGTGA. The CDR3 is 14 amino acids. V was clipped by 3 bases and J by 4 bases, with 13 bases between them. Based on the CDR3 plus reference TRBV7-3 and TRBJ2-7, the full variable domain is GAGVSQTPSNKVTEKGKYVELRCDPISGHTALYWYRQSLGQGPEFLIYFQGTGAADDSGLPNDRFFAVRPEGSVSTLKIQRTERGDSAVYLCASSFSAGRYEQYFGPGTRLTVT.

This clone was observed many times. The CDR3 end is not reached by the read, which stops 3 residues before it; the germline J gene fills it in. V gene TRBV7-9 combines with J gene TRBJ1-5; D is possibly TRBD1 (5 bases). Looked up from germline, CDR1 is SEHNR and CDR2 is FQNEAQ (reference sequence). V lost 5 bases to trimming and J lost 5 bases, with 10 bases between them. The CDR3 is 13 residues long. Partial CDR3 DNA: TGTGCCAGCAGCCGGGGACTGCATCAGCCC. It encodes CASSRGLHQP. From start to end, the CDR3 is CASSRGLHQPQHF.

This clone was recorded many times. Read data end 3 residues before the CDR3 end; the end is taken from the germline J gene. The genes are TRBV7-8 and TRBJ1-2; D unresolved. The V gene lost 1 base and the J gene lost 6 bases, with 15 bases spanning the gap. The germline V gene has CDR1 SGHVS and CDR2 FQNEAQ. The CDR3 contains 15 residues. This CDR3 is CASSLVPGFIDGYTF. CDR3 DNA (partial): TGTGCCAGCAGCTTAGTTCCCGGGTTTATCGATGGC.

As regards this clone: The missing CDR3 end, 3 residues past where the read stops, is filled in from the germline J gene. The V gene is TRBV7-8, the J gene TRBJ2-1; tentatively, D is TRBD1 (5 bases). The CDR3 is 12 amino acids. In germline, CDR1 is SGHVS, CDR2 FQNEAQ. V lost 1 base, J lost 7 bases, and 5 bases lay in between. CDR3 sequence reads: CASSLDRNEQFF. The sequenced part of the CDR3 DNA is TGTGCCAGCAGCTTAGACAGGAATGAG.

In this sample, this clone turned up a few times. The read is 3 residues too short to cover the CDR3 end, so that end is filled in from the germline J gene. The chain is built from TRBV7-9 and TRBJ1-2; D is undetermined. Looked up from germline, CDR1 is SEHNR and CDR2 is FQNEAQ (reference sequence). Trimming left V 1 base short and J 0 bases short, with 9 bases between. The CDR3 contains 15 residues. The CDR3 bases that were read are TGTGCCAGCAGCTTAGTGGCATCCTCTAACTATGGC. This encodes CASSLVASSNYG. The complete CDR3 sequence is CASSLVASSNYGYTF.

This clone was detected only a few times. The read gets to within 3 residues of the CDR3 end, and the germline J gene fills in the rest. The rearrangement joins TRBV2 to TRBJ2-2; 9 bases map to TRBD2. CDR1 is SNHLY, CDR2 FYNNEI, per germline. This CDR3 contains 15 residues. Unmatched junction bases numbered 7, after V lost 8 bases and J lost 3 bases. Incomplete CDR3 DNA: TGTGCCAGCTATGAGCGGGAGGTTTACACCGGGGAG. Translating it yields CASYEREVYTGE. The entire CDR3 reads CASYEREVYTGELFF.

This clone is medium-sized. The covered CDR3 bases are TGTGCCAGCAGCGTAGACCTTACAGCAGTATCTGGAAACACC. Translated, it gives CASSVDLTAVSGNT. From start to end, the CDR3 is CASSVDLTAVSGNTIYF. This chain links TRBV9 with TRBJ1-3; D is unclear. Sequencing ends 3 residues short of the CDR3 end; the germline J gene provides the rest. CDR3 size: 17 residues. Trimming took off 0 bases at V and 1 base at J, with 14 bases between the two ends. Looked up from germline, CDR1 is SGDLS and CDR2 is YYNGEE. The full variable domain, its missing parts supplied by reference TRBV9 and TRBJ1-3, is DSGVTQTPKHLITATGQRVTLRCSPRSGDLSVYWYQQSLDQGLQFLIQYYNGEERAKGNILERFSAQQFPDLHSELNLSSLELGDSALYFCASSVDLTAVSGNTIYFGEGSWLTVV.

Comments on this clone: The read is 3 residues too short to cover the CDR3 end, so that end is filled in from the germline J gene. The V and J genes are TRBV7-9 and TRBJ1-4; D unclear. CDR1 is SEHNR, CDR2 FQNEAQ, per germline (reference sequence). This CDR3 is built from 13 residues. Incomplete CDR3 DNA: TGTGCCAGCAGCCCGAGGGCGGGCCCGGAA. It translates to CASSPRAGPE. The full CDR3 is CASSPRAGPELFF.

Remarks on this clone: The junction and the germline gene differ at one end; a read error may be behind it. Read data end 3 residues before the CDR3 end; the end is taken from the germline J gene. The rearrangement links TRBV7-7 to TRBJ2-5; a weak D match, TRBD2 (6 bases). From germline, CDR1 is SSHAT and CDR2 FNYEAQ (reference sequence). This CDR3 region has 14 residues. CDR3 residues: CASSLAAQQETQYF. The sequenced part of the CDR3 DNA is TGTGCTAGCAGCTTAGCGGCCCAGCAAGAGACC.